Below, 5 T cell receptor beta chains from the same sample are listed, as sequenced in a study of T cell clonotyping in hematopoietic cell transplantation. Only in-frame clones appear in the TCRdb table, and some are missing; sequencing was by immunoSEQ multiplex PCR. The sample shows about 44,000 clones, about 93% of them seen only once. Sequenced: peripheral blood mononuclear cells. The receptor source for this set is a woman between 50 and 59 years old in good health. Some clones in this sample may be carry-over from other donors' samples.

CDR3 DNA sequence: TGTGTAGCCAAGCGGGGCGTCTTCTCAGATACGCAGTATTTT. Amino acid sequence: CVAKRGVFSDTQYF. The rearrangement links TRBV6-6 to TRBJ2-3, with TRBD2 identical over 7 bases. CDR1 MNHNY and CDR2 SVGAGI come from the germline V gene (reference sequence). CDR3 size: 14 residues.

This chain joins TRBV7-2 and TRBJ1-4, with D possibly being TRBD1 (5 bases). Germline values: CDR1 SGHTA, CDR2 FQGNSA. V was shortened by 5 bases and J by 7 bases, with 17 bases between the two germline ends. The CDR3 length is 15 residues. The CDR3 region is CASSRTVGPAEKLFF. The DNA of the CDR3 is TGTGCCAGCAGCCGAACGGTGGGGCCGGCTGAAAAACTGTTTTTT. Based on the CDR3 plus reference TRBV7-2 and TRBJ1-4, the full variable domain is GAGVSQSPSNKVTEKGKDVELRCDPISGHTALYWYRQSLGQGLEFLIYFQGNSAPDKSGLPSDRFSAERTGGSVSTLTIQRTQQEDSAVYLCASSRTVGPAEKLFFGSGTQLSVL.

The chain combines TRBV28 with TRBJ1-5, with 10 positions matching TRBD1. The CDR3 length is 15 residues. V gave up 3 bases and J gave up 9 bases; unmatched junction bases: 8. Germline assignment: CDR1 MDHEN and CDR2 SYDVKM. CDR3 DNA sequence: TGTGCCAGCAGTTTGGGACAGGGGATAATGGTGCCCCAGCATTTT. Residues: CASSLGQGIMVPQHF.

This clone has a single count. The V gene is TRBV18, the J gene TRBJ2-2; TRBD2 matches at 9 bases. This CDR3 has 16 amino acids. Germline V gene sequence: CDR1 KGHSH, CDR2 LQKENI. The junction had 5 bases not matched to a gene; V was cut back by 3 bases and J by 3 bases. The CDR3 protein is CASSPRTSEHTGELFF. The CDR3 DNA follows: TGTGCCAGCTCACCCCGGACTAGCGAACACACCGGGGAGCTGTTTTTT.

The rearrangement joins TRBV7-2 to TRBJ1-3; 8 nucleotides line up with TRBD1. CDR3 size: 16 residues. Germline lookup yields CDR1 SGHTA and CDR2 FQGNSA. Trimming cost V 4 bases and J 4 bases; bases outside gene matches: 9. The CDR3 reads CASSSLAGTGGNTIYF. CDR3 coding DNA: TGTGCCAGCAGCTCCCTGGCCGGGACAGGCGGAAACACCATATATTTT. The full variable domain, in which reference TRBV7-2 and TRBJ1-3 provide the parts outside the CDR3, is GAGVSQSPSNKVTEKGKDVELRCDPISGHTALYWYRQSLGQGLEFLIYFQGNSAPDKSGLPSDRFSAERTGGSVSTLTIQRTQQEDSAVYLCASSSLAGTGGNTIYFGEGSWLTVV.